One T cell receptor (beta chain) is described in this entry. Additional DNA sequences in this sample encode the identical CDR3. V lost 1 base and J 10 bases, leaving 14 bases between the germline ends. The CDR3 has 15 residues. Per germline, CDR1 LGHDT and CDR2 YNNKEL (reference sequence). The record originates from a study of blood T cell repertoires in COVID-19. How the authors handled the data: Amplifying reference gene primers gave estimates of nucleated cell counts. The repertoire was sequenced with immunoSEQ multiplex PCR; TCRdb's copy has only in-frame clones and lacks some. Clonal size and the V and J genes are those of that table, whereas D and trimming came from the DNA. The sample records about 74,000 clones, over 75% being singletons.

J is TRBJ1-6 and V is TRBV3-1 (or the pseudogene TRBV3-2); tentatively, D is TRBD1 (6 bases). This TCR derives from a man aged 45 to 65 with acute or convalescent COVID-19. What was sequenced was peripheral blood. As DNA, the CDR3 is TGTGCCAGCAGCCAAGTCCGGACAGAAGACTCACCCCTCCACTTT. Its protein product is CASSQVRTEDSPLHF.